The 13 T cell receptor beta chains below were found in one sample sequenced in a study of graft-versus-host responses after intestinal transplantation. The method was immunoSEQ multiplex PCR; TCRdb's version includes in-frame clones alone and lacks a portion of them. In the table there are roughly 80,000 clones, around 86% of which are singletons. Antigens for these TCRs are unknown. The sample in question was unstimulated CD8+ T cells sorted from spleen or lymph node cells, obtained before transplant. Every receptor here comes from a human donor who was the organ donor for an intestinal transplant.

The chain combines TRBV7-9 with TRBJ1-2; 10 bases align to TRBD1. CDR3 length: 16 residues. V trimming: 1 base; J trimming: 2 bases; junction bases outside the gene matches: 4. Germline CDR1 reads SEHNR; CDR2 reads FQNEAQ (reference sequence). The CDR3 nucleotides read TGTGCCAGCAGCTTAGATGGACAGGGGGGAAACTATGGCTACACCTTC. It codes for CASSLDGQGGNYGYTF.

This clone was recorded only once. This chain uses TRBV27 with TRBJ1-5; D call uncertain. Germline CDR1 and CDR2: MNHEY and SMNVEV (reference sequence). The V gene lost 3 bases and the J gene lost 3 bases, with 3 bases spanning the gap. The CDR3 has 12 amino acids. In DNA form, the CDR3 reads TGTGCCAGCAGTTTCCCCAATCAGCCCCAGCATTTT. Its translation: CASSFPNQPQHF.

The chain combines TRBV11-2 with TRBJ2-5; D gene uncertain. CDR3 length: 11 amino acids. CDR1 and CDR2 (germline): SGHAT, FQNNGV. V dropped 3 bases and J dropped 4 bases, with 3 bases sitting between them. In nucleotides, the CDR3 is TGTGCCAGCAGCTTGGGAGAGACCCAGTACTTC. As protein: CASSLGETQYF.

The chain employs TRBV6-1 and TRBJ2-6; D gene unclear. The V end was cut by 7 bases, the J end by 4 bases, with 14 bases between. Germline V lookup: CDR1 MNHNS, CDR2 SASEGT. This CDR3 comprises 15 residues. The CDR3: CASTLLASGANVLTF. The DNA for the CDR3 is TGTGCCAGCACCCTTCTGGCTTCCGGGGCCAACGTCCTGACTTTC.

This rearrangement joins TRBV27 to TRBJ2-2; 9 bases are a match to TRBD2. The trim removed 2 bases at V and 4 bases at J, leaving 2 bases unmatched. The CDR3 totals 15 residues. Germline CDR1 and CDR2: MNHEY and SMNVEV (reference sequence). The CDR3 loop is CASSLAGGPTGELFF. CDR3 in DNA: TGTGCCAGCAGTTTAGCGGGGGGGCCCACCGGGGAGCTGTTTTTT.

The chain recombines TRBV7-9 with TRBJ2-7; a weak D match, TRBD2 (5 bases). The CDR3 length is 13 residues. With 4 bases removed from V and 4 bases from J, the gap between germline ends came to 11 bases. Per the germline V gene, CDR1 is SEHNR and CDR2 is FQNEAQ (reference sequence). CDR3 loop: CASSSGRGYEQYF. The DNA of the CDR3 is TGTGCCAGCAGCTCCGGACGAGGGTACGAGCAGTACTTC.

This chain links TRBV25-1 with TRBJ2-3, with no clear D. Germline V lookup: CDR1 MGHDK, CDR2 SYGVNS. Deletions cut 4 bases from V and 6 bases from J, with 5 bases between. There are 11 residues in the CDR3. The CDR3 coding sequence is TGTGCCAGCAGTGTTTTGGATACGCAGTATTTT. It translates to CASSVLDTQYF.

The chain has TRBV7-8 and TRBJ2-2; TRBD2 might be the D (7 bases). This CDR3 comprises 16 residues. Germline CDR1 and CDR2: SGHVS and FQNEAQ. Deletions cut 7 bases from V and 8 bases from J, with 23 bases between. This chain's CDR3 is CASTIQVGGGLGELFF. For the CDR3, the DNA is TGTGCCAGCACCATCCAAGTAGGGGGGGGCCTAGGGGAGCTGTTTTTT.

V gene TRBV6-1 combines with J gene TRBJ2-1; a possible D gene is TRBD2 (5 bases). The CDR3 length is 13 residues. Looked up from germline, CDR1 is MNHNS and CDR2 is SASEGT. V was shortened by 10 bases and J by 6 bases, with 16 bases between the two germline ends. The CDR3 sequence: CATEGDSTNEQFF. CDR3 bases: TGTGCCACAGAGGGAGACTCGACCAATGAGCAGTTCTTC.

The V gene is TRBV7-9, the J gene TRBJ1-5; 9 nucleotides align to TRBD1. V shed 0 bases, J shed 4 bases, and the junction held 4 bases outside the gene matches. Germline V gene data show CDR1 as SEHNR and CDR2 as FQNEAQ (reference sequence). This CDR3 comprises 16 residues. CDR3 sequence reads: CASSLARTGENQPQHF. In DNA, the CDR3 is TGTGCCAGCAGCTTAGCGCGGACAGGGGAAAATCAGCCCCAGCATTTT.

The CDR3 DNA is TGTGCCAGCAGCTCGGACGGCTCTGGAAACACCATATATTTT. Amino acids: CASSSDGSGNTIYF. The rearrangement links TRBV5-6 to TRBJ1-3; D is unclear. The CDR3 extends over 14 amino acids. Germline V lookup: CDR1 SGHDT, CDR2 YYEEEE. Between the trimmed V and J ends, which lost 3 bases and 0 bases, there was a span of 7 bases.

The count of this clone is one. The V gene is TRBV29-1, the J gene TRBJ1-1; no clear D. The CDR3 is 13 residues long. Trimming pared 6 bases from V and 1 base from J, leaving 12 bases between. Per germline, CDR1 SQVTM and CDR2 ANQGSEA. The CDR3 bases are TGCAGCGTGGGAGACGGTCCGAACACTGAAGCTTTCTTT. Translated, it gives CSVGDGPNTEAFF.

V and J are TRBV4-2 and TRBJ2-3; TRBD2 matches at 11 bases. The CDR3 has 20 amino acids. The J segment lost 0 bases and the V segment lost 4 bases, leaving 15 bases of the junction unmatched. Germline lookup yields CDR1 LGHNA and CDR2 YNFKEQ. This CDR3 reads CASSLGVLLAGESSTDTQYF. In nucleotides, the CDR3 is TGTGCCAGCAGCCTCGGGGTATTACTAGCGGGGGAATCTAGCACAGATACGCAGTATTTT.